The present T cell receptor (beta chain) was sequenced within a study of shared clonotypes between healthy human individuals. Recent acute infections and vaccinations were absent in the healthy HIV-negative adult donors. From germline, CDR1 is SGHTA and CDR2 FQGNSA. Trimming removed 10 bases at V and 4 bases at J, with 19 bases between. The CDR3 runs to 14 residues. For each subset, genomic DNA was distributed in equal portions over several immunoSEQ plates. Assay: immunoSEQ multiplex PCR; the TCRdb copy retains only in-frame clones and omits some. The data contain roughly 510,000 clones, around 79% of them singletons.

The TCR sequence derives from a woman between 40 and 50 years old in good health. Some clones in this sample may be carry-over from other donors' samples. Sequenced sample: PBMCs. V gene TRBV7-2 combines with J gene TRBJ1-1, with D possibly being TRBD1 (5 bases). The CDR3 loop is CAKKEGLVTTEAFF. The CDR3 DNA reads as TGTGCCAAAAAGGAGGGGCTTGTGACCACTGAAGCTTTCTTT.